Below, one TCR beta chain is given with its context. TCRdb's table, derived via immunoSEQ multiplex PCR, lists solely in-frame clones and lacks some. The sample holds under 2.5 million clones, around 90% seen once. The source of the sample is a study of shared clonotypes between healthy human individuals. Germline V gene data show CDR1 as GTSNPN and CDR2 as SVGIG (reference sequence). Trimming at V came to 8 bases and at J to 7 bases, leaving 10 bases not matched to a gene. CDR3 length: 14 amino acids. The sequence came from a man younger than 35 in good health. Some clones in this sample may be carry-over from other donors' samples. The chain combines TRBV30 with TRBJ2-1, with 11 bases lining up with TRBD2. What was sequenced was naive CD4+ T cells from PBMCs. Subset meaning: CD45RA+ positively selected. The DNA for the CDR3 is TGTGCCACCCAACTAGCGGGAGTTTTTAATGAGCAGTTCTTC. Translation gives CATQLAGVFNEQFF. Full variable domain (remainder filled in from reference TRBV30 and TRBJ2-1): SQTIHQWPATLVQPVGSPLSLECTVEGTSNPNLYWYRQAAGRGLQLLFYSVGIGQISSEVPQNLSASRPQDRQFILSSKKLLLSDSGFYLCATQLAGVFNEQFFGPGTRLTVL.